This is a list of T cell receptor beta chains from one sample in a study of cytomegalovirus exposure and HLA in healthy donors. Sequencing was performed with immunoSEQ multiplex PCR; in TCRdb, only in-frame clones are kept and a portion is missing. Among around 45,000 clones, roughly 90% were seen once, and the ten largest hold approximately 5.4%. Sequencing was carried out using PBMCs. The receptors derive from a man between 18 and 29 years old in good health and CMV-seronegative. Each CDR3 is given with its conserved first and last residue. Fields, in order: J gene, V gene, D gene, clone size, CDR3 protein, CDR3 DNA. D genes are given only for firm matches. Not all rows give a size; the values are once, few, many and, for expanded clones, a class.

TRBJ1-5	TRBV11-2	TRBD1	NA	CASSGGTGINSNQPQHF	TGTGCCAGCAGCGGAGGGACAGGGATAAATAGCAATCAGCCCCAGCATTTT
TRBJ2-7	TRBV5-1	TRBD2	NA	CASSPGLAGVYEQYF	TGCGCCAGCAGTCCCGGACTAGCGGGAGTGTACGAGCAGTACTTC
TRBJ2-1	TRBV27	NA	NA	CASRGPGGTSYNEQFF	TGTGCCAGCAGGGGACCCGGCGGGACCTCCTACAATGAGCAGTTCTTC
TRBJ1-1	TRBV19	NA	NA	CASMAGRGTEAFF	TGTGCCAGTATGGCAGGGCGGGGCACTGAAGCTTTCTTT
TRBJ1-5	TRBV4-1	NA	NA	CASSQAQGWQPQHF	TGCGCCAGCAGCCAAGCGCAGGGATGGCAGCCCCAGCATTTT
TRBJ1-5	TRBV2	NA	NA	CASSVDTTYQPQHF	TGTGCCAGCAGTGTGGACACCACCTATCAGCCCCAGCATTTT
TRBJ2-3	TRBV4-1	TRBD1	NA	CASSQDRGWTGGYTDTQYF	TGCGCCAGCAGCCAAGATCGGGGCTGGACAGGGGGTTACACAGATACGCAGTATTTT
TRBJ1-4	TRBV2	TRBD1	NA	CASSDYRGTNEKLFF	TGTGCCAGCAGTGATTACAGGGGTACTAATGAAAAACTGTTTTTT
TRBJ2-5	TRBV5-4	TRBD2	NA	CASSSAWGRAQETQYF	TGTGCCAGCAGCTCAGCATGGGGGAGGGCGCAAGAGACCCAGTACTTC
TRBJ2-2	TRBV28	NA	few	CASSLYMNTGELFF	TGTGCCAGCAGTTTATACATGAACACCGGGGAGCTGTTTTTT
TRBJ2-2	TRBV18	TRBD2	NA	CASSPLSPSGSGTGELFF	TGTGCCAGCTCACCTCTCTCCCCTAGCGGGAGCGGAACCGGGGAGCTGTTTTTT
TRBJ1-5	TRBV7-9	NA	NA	CASSLEGVGIQPQHF	TGTGCCAGCAGCTTAGAAGGGGTTGGAATTCAGCCCCAGCATTTT
TRBJ1-4	TRBV6-6	NA	NA	CASRDRLNEKLFF	TGTGCCAGCCGTGACAGGTTAAATGAAAAACTGTTTTTT
TRBJ1-2	TRBV18	TRBD1	once	CASSLQGAQGYGYTF	TGTGCCAGCTCACTACAGGGGGCACAGGGGTATGGCTACACCTTC
TRBJ1-2	TRBV2	NA	NA	CASTQDTPSGYTF	TGTGCCAGCACGCAGGACACCCCCTCTGGCTACACCTTC
TRBJ1-1	TRBV27	NA	NA	CASSLTVNTEAFF	TGTGCCAGCAGTTTGACAGTGAACACTGAAGCTTTCTTT
TRBJ2-1	TRBV6-4	TRBD2	NA	CASSDLAGTYNEQFF	TGTGCCAGCAGTGACCTAGCGGGAACCTACAATGAGCAGTTCTTC
TRBJ1-1	TRBV5-6	TRBD1	NA	CASSLGTGIGEAFF	TGTGCCAGCAGCTTGGGGACAGGGATTGGAGAAGCTTTCTTT
TRBJ1-2	TRBV4-1	TRBD1	NA	CASSQDPGGNYGYTF	TGCGCCAGCAGCCAAGATCCAGGGGGCAACTATGGCTACACCTTC
TRBJ1-4	TRBV18	TRBD1	NA	CASSHRDSVEKLFF	TGTGCCAGCTCACACCGGGACAGTGTAGAAAAACTGTTTTTT
TRBJ1-1	TRBV12-5	NA	NA	CASGLVQGYTEAFF	TGTGCTAGTGGTTTGGTACAGGGATACACTGAAGCTTTCTTT
TRBJ2-7	TRBV27	TRBD1	once	CASSPTRGQKFTYEQYF	TGTGCCAGCAGTCCCACCAGGGGACAGAAATTTACCTACGAGCAGTACTTC
TRBJ2-3	TRBV27	TRBD1	NA	CASSFSHGTGDHTQYF	TGTGCCAGCAGTTTTTCTCACGGGACAGGGGATCATACGCAGTATTTT
TRBJ2-5	TRBV28	TRBD1	NA	CASSFLIRGQGTQYF	TGTGCCAGCAGTTTTTTGATCAGGGGGCAAGGGACCCAGTACTTC
TRBJ2-7	TRBV6-5	NA	NA	CASSYSREIYEQYF	TGTGCCAGCAGTTACTCGAGGGAGATCTACGAGCAGTACTTC
TRBJ2-1	TRBV4-1	NA	NA	CASSPVGQSYNEQFF	TGCGCCAGCAGCCCCGTTGGACAGTCCTACAATGAGCAGTTCTTC
TRBJ1-1	TRBV7-9	NA	NA	CASRGSLGTEAFF	TGTGCCAGCAGGGGGAGCTTGGGGACTGAAGCTTTCTTT
TRBJ2-3	TRBV25-1	NA	few	CASSYTRWGGRSTDTQYF	TGTGCCAGCAGTTATACCCGGTGGGGGGGCCGGAGCACAGATACGCAGTATTTT
TRBJ2-2	TRBV5-1	TRBD1	once	CASSPDQGQVPGELFF	TGCGCCAGCAGCCCCGACCAGGGACAGGTCCCCGGGGAGCTGTTTTTT
TRBJ2-3	TRBV29-1	NA	NA	CSVEGLLLDTQYF	TGCAGCGTTGAAGGGCTCCTCTTGGATACGCAGTATTTT
TRBJ2-1	TRBV19	TRBD1	NA	CASSRDRGGDEQFF	TGTGCCAGTAGTCGGGACAGGGGAGGGGATGAGCAGTTCTTC
TRBJ1-5	TRBV5-6	TRBD1	NA	CASRRQGVRNQPQHF	TGTGCCAGCAGAAGGCAGGGGGTTCGCAATCAGCCCCAGCATTTT
TRBJ2-5	TRBV5-1	NA	NA	CASSPLGGTQETQYF	TGCGCCAGCAGCCCCCTGGGTGGGACACAAGAGACCCAGTACTTC
TRBJ1-3	TRBV7-3	TRBD1	NA	CASSLAGGGNTIYF	TGTGCCAGCAGCTTAGCAGGGGGAGGAAACACCATATATTTT
TRBJ1-1	TRBV10-3	NA	medium-sized	CAISEPGMNTEAFF	TGTGCCATCAGTGAGCCAGGGATGAACACTGAAGCTTTCTTT
TRBJ2-1	TRBV5-1	TRBD2	NA	CASSPWETSGTYNEQFF	TGCGCCAGCAGCCCATGGGAAACTAGCGGGACCTACAATGAGCAGTTCTTC